This is a list of T cell receptor beta chains from one sample in a study of T cells expressing NK-cell markers. TCRdb reprocessed the 5' RACE reads and keeps a single row for each CDR3 protein, giving no DNA. The sample data list a few hundred thousand distinct CDR3 sequences. Source material: blood T cells: a sorted CD56 or NKG2C T cell subset, CD4+ or CD8+ T cells, or bulk PBMC T cells (not recorded which). These receptors were obtained from a man aged 18 to 69 in good health. Both conserved end residues are part of each CDR3.

CDR3 protein	V gene	J gene
CASSHNPNRQETQYF	TRBV5-1	TRBJ2-5
CASSISGQGEKGTQYF	TRBV28	TRBJ2-5
CASSSDLYNEQFF	TRBV5-1	TRBJ2-1
CASTRDLSNQPQHF	TRBV6-1	TRBJ1-5
CSAPPGAGVAYEQFF	TRBV20-1	TRBJ2-1
CASSSEGRDRGRGEQYF	TRBV12-3/TRBV12-4	TRBJ2-7
CASSDAWQGKNIQYF	TRBV6-1	TRBJ2-4
CASSLDGGEVETQYF	TRBV5-1	TRBJ2-5
CASSDRGPQPQHF	TRBV6-2/TRBV6-3	TRBJ1-5
CASSGGGHPETQYF	TRBV5-1	TRBJ2-5
CASSLVRRAGKTSSYNEQFF	TRBV7-6	TRBJ2-1
CASGLVLPRVGTEAFF	TRBV12-5	TRBJ1-1
CASSSGPGYEQYF	TRBV18	TRBJ2-7
CSAPGKGNADTQYF	TRBV20-1	TRBJ2-3
CASSWTGLAGRGETQYF	TRBV5-1	TRBJ2-5